This entry describes one T cell receptor (beta chain). Its antigen is not identified. This record belongs to a study of a mutant IDH1 vaccine in newly diagnosed glioma. The data were produced by immunoSEQ multiplex PCR, yet TCRdb's version contains in-frame clones alone and is incomplete. The data contain roughly 62,000 clones, about 86% of them singletons. As for time point: week 5, during vaccination. It was 300 ug of mutant IDH1 20-mer peptide that made up each vaccine dose, given with topical imiquimod. Material: PBMCs, obtained from a glioma patient whose treatment included an IDH1 peptide vaccine. The TCR was taken from a woman aged 50 to 65 with glioma.

This CDR3 reads CASSLSPLNEQYF. CDR3 nucleotides: TGTGCCAGCAGTTTATCCCCCCTCAACGAGCAGTACTTC. The genes are TRBV28 and TRBJ2-7; D not certain. The CDR3 sequence is 13 residues long. Germline loops: CDR1 MDHEN, CDR2 SYDVKM. The V end was cut by 1 base, the J end by 5 bases, with 9 bases between.